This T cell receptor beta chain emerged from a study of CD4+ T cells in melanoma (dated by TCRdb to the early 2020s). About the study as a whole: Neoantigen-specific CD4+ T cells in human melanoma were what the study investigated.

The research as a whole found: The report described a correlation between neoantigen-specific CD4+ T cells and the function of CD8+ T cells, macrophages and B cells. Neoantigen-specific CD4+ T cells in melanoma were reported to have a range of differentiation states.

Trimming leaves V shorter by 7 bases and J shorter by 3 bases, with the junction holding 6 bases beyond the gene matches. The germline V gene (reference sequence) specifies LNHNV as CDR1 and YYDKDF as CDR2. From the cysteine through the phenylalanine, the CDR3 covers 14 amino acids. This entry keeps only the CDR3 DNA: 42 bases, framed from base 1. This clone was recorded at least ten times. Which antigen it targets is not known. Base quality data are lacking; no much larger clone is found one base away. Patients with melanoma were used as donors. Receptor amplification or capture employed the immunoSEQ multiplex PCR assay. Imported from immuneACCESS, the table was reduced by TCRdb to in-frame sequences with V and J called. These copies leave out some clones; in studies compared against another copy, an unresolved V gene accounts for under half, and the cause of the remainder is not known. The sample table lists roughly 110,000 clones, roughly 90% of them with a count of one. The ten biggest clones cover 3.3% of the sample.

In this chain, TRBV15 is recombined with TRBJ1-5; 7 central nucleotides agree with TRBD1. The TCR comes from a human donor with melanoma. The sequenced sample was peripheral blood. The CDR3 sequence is CATTPGQVNQPQHF. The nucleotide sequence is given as TGTGCCACCACTCCAGGACAGGTCAATCAGCCCCAGCATTTT. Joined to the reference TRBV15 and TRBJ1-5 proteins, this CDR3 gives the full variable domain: DAMVIQNPRYQVTQFGKPVTLSCSQTLNHNVMYWYQQKSSQAPKLLFHYYDKDFNNEADTPDNFQSRRPNTSFCFLDIRSPGLGDTAMYLCATTPGQVNQPQHFGDGTRLSIL.